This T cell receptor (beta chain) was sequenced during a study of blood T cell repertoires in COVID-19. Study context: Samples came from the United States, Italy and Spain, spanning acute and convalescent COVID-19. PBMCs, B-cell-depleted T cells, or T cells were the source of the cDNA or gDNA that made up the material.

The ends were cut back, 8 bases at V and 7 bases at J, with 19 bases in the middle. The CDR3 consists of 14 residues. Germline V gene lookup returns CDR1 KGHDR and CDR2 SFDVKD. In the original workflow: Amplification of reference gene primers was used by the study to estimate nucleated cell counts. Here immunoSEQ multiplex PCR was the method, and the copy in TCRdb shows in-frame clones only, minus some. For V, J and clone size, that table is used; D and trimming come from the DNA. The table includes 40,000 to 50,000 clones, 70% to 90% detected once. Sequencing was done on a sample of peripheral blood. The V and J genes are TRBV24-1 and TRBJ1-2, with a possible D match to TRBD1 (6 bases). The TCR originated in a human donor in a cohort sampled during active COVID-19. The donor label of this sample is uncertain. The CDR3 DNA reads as TGTGCCACCAAGGACAGTACGCTGATTGGTGGCTACACCTTC. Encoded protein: CATKDSTLIGGYTF.